Shown below are 18 T cell receptor beta chains from a single sample sequenced in a study of long-term antiretroviral therapy in people with HIV. Version v3.0 of the immunoSEQ assay was performed at survey level. Produced via immunoSEQ multiplex PCR; TCRdb's table is partial and in-frame only. The sample holds 10,000 to 13,000 clones, roughly 80% seen once. The sample consisted of unsorted PBMCs, taken 1.2 years after starting antiretroviral therapy. These receptors all come from a man aged 40-49 years with HIV.

V gene TRBV5-1 combines with J gene TRBJ1-1, with a weak D call TRBD1 (6 bases). Germline V CDR1 and CDR2: SGHRS, YFSETQ. This CDR3 region has 13 residues. V was shortened by 1 base and J by 12 bases, with 16 bases between the two germline ends. In nucleotides, the CDR3 is TGCGCCAGCAGCTTGTTGGACAGCGCGGGCCCTTTCTTT. Encoded protein: CASSLLDSAGPFF.

V gene TRBV6-5 combines with J gene TRBJ1-3; 7 nucleotides align to TRBD1. The ends lost 7 bases at V and 9 bases at J; junction bases unmatched: 15. This CDR3 has 15 residues. Germline V gene lookup returns CDR1 MNHEY and CDR2 SVGAGI. DNA of the CDR3: TGTGCCAGCACTCGGGGCAGGGGGATCGGTAGCACCATATATTTT. This gives the protein CASTRGRGIGSTIYF.

This sequence joins TRBV6-5 and TRBJ1-1, with D perhaps matching TRBD1 (5 bases). The CDR3 length is 14 residues. The V end lost 0 bases, the J end lost 3 bases, and 8 bases lay between the germline ends. The germline CDR1 and CDR2 sequences are MNHEY and SVGAGI. The CDR3 DNA follows: TGTGCCAGCAGTTACTCGAGAGGGGACACTGAAGCTTTCTTT. Encoded protein: CASSYSRGDTEAFF.

In its sample, this clone was seen a few times. This chain joins TRBV11-2 and TRBJ1-6, with TRBD1 matching 7 bases. This CDR3 is built from 16 residues. Germline V gives CDR1 SGHAT, CDR2 FQNNGV. With V trimmed by 2 bases and J by 7 bases, 8 bases remained unmatched. In nucleotides, the CDR3 is TGTGCCAGCAGCTTACCGACACAGGGGTTGAATTCACCCCTCCACTTT. This translates into CASSLPTQGLNSPLHF. The full variable domain, its missing parts supplied by reference TRBV11-2 and TRBJ1-6, is EAGVAQSPRYKIIEKRQSVAFWCNPISGHATLYWYQQILGQGPKLLIQFQNNGVVDDSQLPKDRFSAERLKGVDSTLKIQPAKLEDSAVYLCASSLPTQGLNSPLHFGNGTRLTVT.

This chain links TRBV28 with TRBJ2-7; 9 bases are shared with TRBD1. The CDR3 sequence is 14 residues long. Per the germline V gene, CDR1 is MDHEN and CDR2 is SYDVKM. V lost 6 bases to trimming and J lost 5 bases; unmatched junction nucleotides: 8. In DNA, the CDR3 is TGTGCCAGCAGGAGACGGGGACAGGGTCACGAGCAGTACTTC. Its translation: CASRRRGQGHEQYF.

V is TRBV19 and J is TRBJ2-2, with 14 bases that match TRBD2. The J segment lost 0 bases and the V segment lost 3 bases, leaving 6 bases of the junction unmatched. CDR1 and CDR2 (germline): LNHDA, SQIVND (reference sequence). The CDR3 runs to 19 residues. The DNA for the CDR3 is TGTGCCAGTAGTATTGGGCCGGGACTAGCGGGGGCGAACACCGGGGAGCTGTTTTTT. Translating gives CASSIGPGLAGANTGELFF. Full variable domain (remainder filled in from reference TRBV19 and TRBJ2-2): DGGITQSPKYLFRKEGQNVTLSCEQNLNHDAMYWYRQDPGQGLRLIYYSQIVNDFQKGDIAEGYSVSREKKESFPLTVTSAQKNPTAFYLCASSIGPGLAGANTGELFFGEGSRLTVL.

The rearrangement uses TRBV2 and TRBJ2-7; 8 nucleotides line up with TRBD2. Germline V gives CDR1 SNHLY, CDR2 FYNNEI. This CDR3 comprises 13 residues. Unmatched junction bases numbered 5, after V lost 4 bases and J lost 6 bases. Written as DNA, the CDR3 is TGTGCCAGCAGTGTGGGACTAGGAATCGAGCAGTACTTC. Translating gives CASSVGLGIEQYF.

The chain links TRBV7-8 to TRBJ2-1; 10 bases fit TRBD2. V gave up 5 bases and J gave up 5 bases; unmatched junction bases: 6. The germline V gene has CDR1 SGHVS and CDR2 FQNEAQ. The CDR3 is 15 residues long. The CDR3 DNA follows: TGTGCCAGCAGCGATAGCGGGGGGCCACACAATGAGCAGTTCTTC. As protein: CASSDSGGPHNEQFF.

The CDR3 protein is CASSSRKESSYNSPLHF. The CDR3 DNA reads as TGTGCCAGCAGTTCAAGGAAGGAGAGCTCCTATAATTCACCCCTCCACTTT. The chain links TRBV28 to TRBJ1-6; D unresolved. Trimming stripped 4 bases from V and 0 bases from J, with 13 bases between. This CDR3 spans 17 amino acids. CDR1 and CDR2 from the germline V gene are MDHEN and SYDVKM. The full variable domain, with the rest looked up from reference TRBV28 and TRBJ1-6, is DVKVTQSSRYLVKRTGEKVFLECVQDMDHENMFWYRQDPGLGLRLIYFSYDVKMKEKGDIPEGYSVSREKKERFSLILESASTNQTSMYLCASSSRKESSYNSPLHFGNGTRLTVT.

The chain links TRBV5-1 to TRBJ1-1, with D perhaps TRBD1 (5 bases). This CDR3 contains 14 residues. Trimming shortened V by 7 bases and J by 1 base, and 14 bases separated the two germline ends. Germline assignment: CDR1 SGHRS and CDR2 YFSETQ. The CDR3 loop is CASRPGFGNTEAFF. The CDR3 DNA follows: TGCGCCAGCCGTCCAGGGTTCGGGAACACTGAAGCTTTCTTT.

V gene TRBV7-2 combines with J gene TRBJ2-3; D may be TRBD1 or TRBD2 (5 bases each). Trimming cost V 1 base and J 2 bases, with 7 bases left between them. Germline V gene lookup returns CDR1 SGHTA and CDR2 FQGNSA. The CDR3 runs 14 residues. The CDR3 region has the DNA TGTGCCAGCAGCTTAGGGGGGACCACAGATACGCAGTATTTT. This gives the protein CASSLGGTTDTQYF.

The chain links TRBV6-5 to TRBJ1-2; D is uncertain. Germline assignment: CDR1 MNHEY and CDR2 SVGAGI. The V end lost 2 bases, the J end lost 2 bases, and 6 bases lay between the germline ends. The CDR3 is 13 residues long. CDR3 sequence (DNA): TGTGCCAGCAGTTACGGCAGAAACTATGGCTACACCTTC. This codes for CASSYGRNYGYTF.

This sequence joins TRBV9 and TRBJ2-3, with D possibly TRBD2 on 5 matching bases. The V and J ends lost 0 bases and 0 bases respectively, with 5 bases between them. CDR3 length equals 14 residues. Germline V gene sequence: CDR1 SGDLS, CDR2 YYNGEE. The chain's CDR3 is CASSVGGSTDTQYF. The CDR3 DNA follows: TGTGCCAGCAGCGTAGGCGGGAGCACAGATACGCAGTATTTT.

The rearrangement links TRBV4-3 to TRBJ2-2; D gene uncertain. The CDR3 extends over 14 amino acids. The germline V gene encodes CDR1 LGHNA and CDR2 YSLEER. V was shortened by 4 bases and J by 1 base, with 7 bases between the two germline ends. The CDR3 here is CASSLARNTGELFF. CDR3 bases: TGCGCCAGCAGCCTGGCGCGGAACACCGGGGAGCTGTTTTTT.

This clone has only a few counts. The chain carries TRBV27 and TRBJ2-7; 9 bases line up with TRBD1. The germline V gene has CDR1 MNHEY and CDR2 SMNVEV (reference sequence). With V trimmed by 5 bases and J by 3 bases, 8 bases remained unmatched. The CDR3 runs 15 residues. In DNA form, the CDR3 reads TGTGCCAGCAGTCCGGAGACAGGGGGTTACTACGAGCAGTACTTC. This encodes CASSPETGGYYEQYF.

This clone rates as medium-sized (0.01 to 0.1%). The J gene is TRBJ1-1, the V gene TRBV4-2; TRBD1 is a possible D gene (6 bases). The V end was cut by 4 bases, the J end by 4 bases, with 16 bases between. This CDR3 is built from 15 residues. Germline V gene sequence: CDR1 LGHNA, CDR2 YNFKEQ. The DNA for the CDR3 is TGTGCCAGCAGCCCCAAAGCCAGGGGCGGCACTGAAGCTTTCTTT. The encoded protein is CASSPKARGGTEAFF.

The V gene is TRBV7-6, the J gene TRBJ2-7; 8 nucleotides align to TRBD2. This CDR3 comprises 13 residues. The V gene's germline CDR1 is SGHVS and CDR2 FNYEAQ. Germline trimming cut 2 bases from V and 7 bases from J; bases unmatched to any gene: 4. The CDR3 loop reads CASSLRVAGEQYF. The CDR3 DNA reads as TGTGCCAGCAGCTTAAGAGTAGCGGGGGAGCAGTACTTC.

The chain uses TRBV29-1 and TRBJ2-1; 8 bases match TRBD1. The CDR3 runs to 13 residues. Germline CDR1 is SQVTM and CDR2 is ANQGSEA. J gave up 8 bases and V 1 base, and 4 bases lay outside the gene matches. The CDR3 loop is CSVEGTGLDEQFF. The DNA of the CDR3 is TGCAGCGTTGAAGGGACAGGGCTCGATGAGCAGTTCTTC.